Following are 4 T cell receptor beta chains from one sample sequenced in a study of T cell changes during pregnancy in multiple sclerosis. Assay: immunoSEQ multiplex PCR; the TCRdb copy retains only in-frame clones and omits some. The repertoire holds approximately 41,000 clones, with around 90% as singletons. The sample consisted of CD4+ T cells from peripheral blood mononuclear cells, taken in the second trimester of pregnancy. These receptors all come from a female donor with multiple sclerosis, enrolled in a pregnancy study.

The chain combines TRBV28 with TRBJ2-4; D unresolved. Trimming left V 6 bases short and J 6 bases short, with 9 bases between. The CDR3 totals 12 residues. Germline V gene sequence: CDR1 MDHEN, CDR2 SYDVKM. The CDR3 here is CASRSNGNIQYF. The DNA for the CDR3 is TGTGCCAGCAGGAGTAATGGAAACATTCAGTACTTC.

This clone has just a few counts. This sequence joins TRBV5-1 and TRBJ2-3; 12 nucleotides line up with TRBD2. The germline gives CDR1 SGHRS, CDR2 YFSETQ. With 6 bases clipped from V and 9 bases from J, the junction kept 8 bases outside the gene matches. CDR3 length: 14 amino acids. CDR3 region: CASNLAGGASTQYF. The CDR3, as DNA: TGCGCCAGCAACCTAGCGGGAGGGGCTAGCACGCAGTATTTT.

The chain is built from TRBV7-2 and TRBJ2-7, with 10 nucleotides matching TRBD2. V lost 2 bases to trimming and J lost 7 bases; unmatched junction nucleotides: 11. The CDR3 runs to 16 residues. Looked up from germline, CDR1 is SGHTA and CDR2 is FQGNSA. The CDR3 spells CASSLLAGAALNEQYF. CDR3 sequence (DNA): TGTGCCAGCAGCTTACTAGCGGGAGCTGCATTAAATGAGCAGTACTTC. The full variable domain, rest sourced from reference TRBV7-2 and TRBJ2-7, is GAGVSQSPSNKVTEKGKDVELRCDPISGHTALYWYRQSLGQGLEFLIYFQGNSAPDKSGLPSDRFSAERTGGSVSTLTIQRTQQEDSAVYLCASSLLAGAALNEQYFGPGTRLTVT.

The chain joins TRBV5-4 to TRBJ2-3, with 8 positions matching TRBD1. V dropped 4 bases and J dropped 5; count of bases not matched to a gene: 12. This CDR3 has 16 amino acids. CDR1 SGHNT and CDR2 YYREEE come from the germline V gene (reference sequence). In DNA, the CDR3 is TGTGCCAGCAGCGGGGTTGGACAGGGCATAGGAGATACGCAGTATTTT. It encodes CASSGVGQGIGDTQYF.